The entry below gives a single T cell receptor beta chain sequence along with its context. The data derive from a study of blood T cell repertoires in COVID-19. This CDR3 region has 14 residues. The J segment lost 0 bases and the V segment lost 10 bases, leaving 9 bases of the junction unmatched. Germline V gene lookup returns CDR1 MNHEY and CDR2 SVGAGI. Only in-frame clones appear in the TCRdb table, and some are missing; sequencing was by immunoSEQ multiplex PCR. Of 310,000 or so clones in the sample, approximately 90% were seen once. The V call is TRBV6-5, the J call TRBJ2-7; 7 nucleotides line up with TRBD2. The receptor's source is a woman in her late teens or twenties who had recovered from COVID-19. Source material: PBMCs or T cells enriched from blood (not recorded which). The CDR3 reads CATQLASGSYEQYF. DNA of the CDR3: TGTGCCACCCAATTGGCTAGCGGCTCCTACGAGCAGTACTTC.